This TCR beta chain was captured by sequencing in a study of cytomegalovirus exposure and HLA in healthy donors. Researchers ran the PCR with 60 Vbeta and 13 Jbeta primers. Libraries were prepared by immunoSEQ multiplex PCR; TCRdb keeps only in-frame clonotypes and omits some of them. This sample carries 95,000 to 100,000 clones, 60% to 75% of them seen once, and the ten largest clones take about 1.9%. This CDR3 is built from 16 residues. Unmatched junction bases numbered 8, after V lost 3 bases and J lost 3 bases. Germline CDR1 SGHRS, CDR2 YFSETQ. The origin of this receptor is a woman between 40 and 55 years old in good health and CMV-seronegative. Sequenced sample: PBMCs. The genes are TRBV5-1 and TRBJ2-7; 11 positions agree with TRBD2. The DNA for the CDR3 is TGCGCCAGCAGCTCGGGAGGGACTAGCGGAAACTACGAGCAGTACTTC. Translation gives CASSSGGTSGNYEQYF. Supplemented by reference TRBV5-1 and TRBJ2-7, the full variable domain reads KAGVTQTPRYLIKTRGQQVTLSCSPISGHRSVSWYQQTPGQGLQFLFEYFSETQRNKGNFPGRFSGRQFSNSRSEMNVSTLELGDSALYLCASSSGGTSGNYEQYFGPGTRLTVT.